The T cell receptor beta chain under discussion was sequenced for a study of cytomegalovirus exposure and HLA in healthy donors. Whole-study findings and limits: DRB1 had the most TCR associations and HLA-C the fewest, a later analysis found, with rates varying by HLA locus. Serostatus for CMV was the only available immune exposure information.

Of note for this clone: Its target is unknown.

Vbeta (60) and Jbeta (13) primers were used in the PCR. The repertoire was sequenced with immunoSEQ multiplex PCR; TCRdb's copy has only in-frame clones and lacks some. The data contain about 170,000 clones, 65% to 85% of them singletons. Sequencing used PBMCs. This sequence was found in a woman aged 50 to 60 in good health and CMV-seropositive.

The chain's CDR3 is CASSYITFGRVDQPQHF. In nucleotides, the CDR3 is TGTGCCAGCAGTTACATCACTTTCGGGAGGGTGGATCAGCCCCAGCATTTT. This chain links TRBV28 with TRBJ1-5; no reliable D call. This CDR3 is 17 amino acids long. Germline CDR1 reads MDHEN; CDR2 reads SYDVKM. Trimming shortened V by 4 bases and J by 5 bases, and 21 bases separated the two germline ends.